This T cell receptor beta chain was identified during a study of CD8 T cells in ankylosing spondylitis. Notes on the study in general: Within ankylosing spondylitis blood, a TCR beta motif made up of seven or eight highly homologous variants appeared to be characteristic. Disease-linked clones were reportedly significantly enriched in matched ankylosing spondylitis synovial fluid.

This clonotype has at least ten counts. Antigen unknown. MiXCR, run by TCRdb on the 5' RACE reads, gives a single entry per CDR3 protein. The sample gives 250,000 to 350,000 distinct CDR3 sequences, approximately 8.2% of which show up once; less than 15% is in the top ten. Germline V CDR1 and CDR2: KGHDR, SFDVKD. Trimming removed 7 bases at V and 2 bases at J, with 10 bases between. CDR3 size: 14 residues. V gene TRBV24-1 combines with J gene TRBJ2-2, with D unresolved. This clonotype was obtained from a male donor with ankylosing spondylitis. The sequencing sample was made of blood, either unsorted or a sorted T cell fraction (not recorded which). CDR3 protein: CATRSDLNTGELFF. The CDR3 nucleotides read TGTGCCACCAGGTCCGACCTTAACACCGGGGAGCTGTTTTTT.